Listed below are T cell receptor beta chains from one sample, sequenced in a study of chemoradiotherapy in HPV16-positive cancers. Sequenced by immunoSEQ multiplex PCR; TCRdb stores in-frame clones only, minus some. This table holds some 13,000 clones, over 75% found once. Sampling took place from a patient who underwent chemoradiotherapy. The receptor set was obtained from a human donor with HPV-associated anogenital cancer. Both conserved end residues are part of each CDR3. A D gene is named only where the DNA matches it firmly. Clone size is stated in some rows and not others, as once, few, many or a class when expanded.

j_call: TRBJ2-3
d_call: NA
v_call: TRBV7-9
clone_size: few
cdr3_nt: TGTGCCAGCAGCGAAAAAAGCACAGATACGCAGTATTTT
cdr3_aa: CASSEKSTDTQYF

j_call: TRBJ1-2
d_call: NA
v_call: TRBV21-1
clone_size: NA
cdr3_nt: TGTGCCAGCAGCAATTGCGTAGGGAGCTACACCTTC
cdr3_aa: CASSNCVGSYTF

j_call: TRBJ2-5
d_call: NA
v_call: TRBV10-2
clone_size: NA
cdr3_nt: TGCGCCAGCAGTGAGTCTCAGGGATTCGGGGAGACCCAGTACTTC
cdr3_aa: CASSESQGFGETQYF

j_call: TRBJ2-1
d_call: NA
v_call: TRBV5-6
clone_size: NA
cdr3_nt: TGTGCCAGCAGCCCTGACTTCAATGAGCAGTTCTTC
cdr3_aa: CASSPDFNEQFF

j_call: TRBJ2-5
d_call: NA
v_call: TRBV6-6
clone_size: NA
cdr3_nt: TGTGCCAGCAGCCCGGGGGGAGGGGGGACCCAGTACTTC
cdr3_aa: CASSPGGGGTQYF

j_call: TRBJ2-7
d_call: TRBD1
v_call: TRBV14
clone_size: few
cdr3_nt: TGTGCCAGCAGCCAAAGCAGGACAGGGGCGCAGTACTTC
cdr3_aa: CASSQSRTGAQYF

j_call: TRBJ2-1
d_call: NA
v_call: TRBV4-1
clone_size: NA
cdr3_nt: TGCGCCAGCAGCCAAGATAGGCCTGAGAAGGATGAGCAGTTCTTC
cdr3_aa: CASSQDRPEKDEQFF

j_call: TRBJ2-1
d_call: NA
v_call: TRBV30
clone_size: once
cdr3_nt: TGTGCCCGGGTGGCAGGGGCCAATGAGCAGTTCTTC
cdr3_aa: CARVAGANEQFF

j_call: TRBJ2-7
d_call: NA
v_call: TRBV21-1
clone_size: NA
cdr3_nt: TGTGCCAGCAGAGAACCCTACGAGCAGTACTTC
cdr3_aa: CASREPYEQYF

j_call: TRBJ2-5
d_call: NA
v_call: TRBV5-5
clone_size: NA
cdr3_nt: TGTGCCAGCAGCTTGGTCGAGGGAAGAGAGACCCAGTACTTC
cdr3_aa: CASSLVEGRETQYF

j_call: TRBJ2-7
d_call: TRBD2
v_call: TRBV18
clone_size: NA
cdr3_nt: TGTGCCAGCTCAGCGGGACTAGCGGGGGGGCGTTACTACGAGCAGTACTTC
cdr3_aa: CASSAGLAGGRYYEQYF

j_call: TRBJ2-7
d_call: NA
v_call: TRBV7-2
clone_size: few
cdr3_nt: TGTGCCAGCAGCTCCCCCGCCCTAAGCTACGAGCAGTACTTC
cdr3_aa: CASSSPALSYEQYF

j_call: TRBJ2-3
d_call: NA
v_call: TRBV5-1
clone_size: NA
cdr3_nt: TGCGCCAGCGGCGACGGCTCTAGCACAGATACGCAGTATTTT
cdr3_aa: CASGDGSSTDTQYF

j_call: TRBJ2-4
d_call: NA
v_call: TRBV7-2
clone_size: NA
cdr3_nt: TGTGCCAGCAGCTCCGGGACAAGCAAAAACATTCAGTACTTC
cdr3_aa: CASSSGTSKNIQYF

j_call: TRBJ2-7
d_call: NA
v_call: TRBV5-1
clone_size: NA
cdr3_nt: TGCGCCAGCAGCCTCCCAGCGGGCGACTCCTACGAGCAGTACTTC
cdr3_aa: CASSLPAGDSYEQYF

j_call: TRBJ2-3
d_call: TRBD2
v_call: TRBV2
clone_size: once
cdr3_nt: TGTGCCAGCAGGGGCTCCGGGACTAGCGGCACGCAGTATTTT
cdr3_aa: CASRGSGTSGTQYF

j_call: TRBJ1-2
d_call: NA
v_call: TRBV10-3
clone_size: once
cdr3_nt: TGTGCCATCAGCCAGGACAGCCGAAACTATGGCTACACCTTC
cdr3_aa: CAISQDSRNYGYTF

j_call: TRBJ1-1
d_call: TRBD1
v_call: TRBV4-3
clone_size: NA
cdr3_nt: TGCGCCAGCAGCCAAGGACGAGGGACAGGTAACACTGAAGCTTTCTTT
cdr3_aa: CASSQGRGTGNTEAFF

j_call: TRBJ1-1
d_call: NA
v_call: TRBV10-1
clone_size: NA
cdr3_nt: TGCGCCAGCAGTTCGGGGAGGGGTGAAGCTTTCTTT
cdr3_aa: CASSSGRGEAFF

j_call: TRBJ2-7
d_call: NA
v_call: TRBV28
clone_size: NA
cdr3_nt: TGTGCCAGCAGTTTGACAGTATACTACGAGCAGTACTTC
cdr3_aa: CASSLTVYYEQYF

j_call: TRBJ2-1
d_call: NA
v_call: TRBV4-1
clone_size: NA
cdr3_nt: TGCGCCAGCAGCCAAGATTCTGGTCAAAATGAGCAGTTCTTC
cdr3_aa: CASSQDSGQNEQFF

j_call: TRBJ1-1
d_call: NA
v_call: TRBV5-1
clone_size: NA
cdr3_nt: TGCGCCAGCAGCATCGGGGAACGCACTGAAGCTTTCTTT
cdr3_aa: CASSIGERTEAFF

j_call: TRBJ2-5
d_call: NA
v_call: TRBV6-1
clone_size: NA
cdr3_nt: TGTGCCAGCAACGGACAGCTAAATCAAGAGACCCAGTACTTC
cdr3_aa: CASNGQLNQETQYF

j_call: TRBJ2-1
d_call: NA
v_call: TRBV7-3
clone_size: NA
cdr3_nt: TGTGCCAGCAGCTTTATCGGGGGGACAGGTGAGCAGTTCTTC
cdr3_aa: CASSFIGGTGEQFF

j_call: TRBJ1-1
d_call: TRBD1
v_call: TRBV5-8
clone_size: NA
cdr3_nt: TGTGCCAGCAGCTGGGGGACAGGGATCGTCCGAATGGACACTGAAGCTTTCTTT
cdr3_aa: CASSWGTGIVRMDTEAFF

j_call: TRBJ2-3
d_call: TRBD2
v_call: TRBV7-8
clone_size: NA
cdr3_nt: TGTGCCAGCAGCTTAAAGGAGGGTAGCGGGGGGTTTGGCACAGATACGCAGTATTTT
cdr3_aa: CASSLKEGSGGFGTDTQYF

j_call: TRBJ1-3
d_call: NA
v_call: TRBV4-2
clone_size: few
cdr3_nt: TGTGCCAGCAGCCAAGTGACGGAAGTGAACACCATATATTTT
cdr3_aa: CASSQVTEVNTIYF

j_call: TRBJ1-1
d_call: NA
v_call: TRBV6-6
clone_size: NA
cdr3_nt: TGTGCCAGCAGTTACCGGAACACTGAAGCTTTCTTT
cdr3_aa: CASSYRNTEAFF

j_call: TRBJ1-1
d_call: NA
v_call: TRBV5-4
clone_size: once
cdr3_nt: TGTGCCAGCAGCCTTGGGTACCCAGGGGCAGGCACTGAAGCTTTCTTT
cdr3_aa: CASSLGYPGAGTEAFF

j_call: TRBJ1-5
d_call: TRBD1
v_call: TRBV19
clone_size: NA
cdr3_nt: TGTGCCAGTAGTTCCGTCCCGGGACAGGGAATAGTTAGCAATCAGCCCCAGCATTTT
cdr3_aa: CASSSVPGQGIVSNQPQHF

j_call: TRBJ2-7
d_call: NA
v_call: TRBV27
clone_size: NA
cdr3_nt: TGTGCCAGCAGTTTCGGACGTGGGTTCTACGAGCAGTACTTC
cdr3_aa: CASSFGRGFYEQYF

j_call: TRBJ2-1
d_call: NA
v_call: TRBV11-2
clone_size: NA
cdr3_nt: TGTGCCAGCAGCTTGGGGGTGGGTGAGCAGTTCTTC
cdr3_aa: CASSLGVGEQFF

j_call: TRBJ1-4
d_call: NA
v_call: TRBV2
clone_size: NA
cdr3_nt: TGTGCCAGCAGTGAGGAAAAACTGTTTTTT
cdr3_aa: CASSEEKLFF

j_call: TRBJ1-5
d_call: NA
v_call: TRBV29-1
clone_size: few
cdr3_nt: TGCAGCGTGGCGGACATAAATCAGCCCCAGCATTTT
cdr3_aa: CSVADINQPQHF

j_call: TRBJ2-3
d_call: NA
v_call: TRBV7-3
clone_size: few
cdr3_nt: TGTGCCAGCAGCTCATCTGATACGCAGTATTTT
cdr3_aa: CASSSSDTQYF

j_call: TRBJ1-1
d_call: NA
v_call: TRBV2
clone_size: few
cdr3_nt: TGTGCCAGCGGCGGGACTGAAGCTTTCTTT
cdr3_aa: CASGGTEAFF

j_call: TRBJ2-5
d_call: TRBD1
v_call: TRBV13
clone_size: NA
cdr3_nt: TGTGCCAGCAGCCCAAAGGGGACAGCCCAAGAGACCCAGTACTTC
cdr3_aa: CASSPKGTAQETQYF

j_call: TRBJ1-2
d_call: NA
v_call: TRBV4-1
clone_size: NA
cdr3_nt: TGCGCCAGCAGCCCTATTGATCCACCCAGCTATGGCTACACCTTC
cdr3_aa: CASSPIDPPSYGYTF

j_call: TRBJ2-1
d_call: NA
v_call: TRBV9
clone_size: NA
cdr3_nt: TGTGCCAGCAGTTCAGGGACCAATGAGCAGTTCTTC
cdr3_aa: CASSSGTNEQFF

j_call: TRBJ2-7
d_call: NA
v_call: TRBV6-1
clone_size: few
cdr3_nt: TGTGCCAGCAGTGAAGCTCGGTACGAGCAGTACTTC
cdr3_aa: CASSEARYEQYF

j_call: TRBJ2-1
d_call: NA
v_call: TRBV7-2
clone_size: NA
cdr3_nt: TGTGCCAGCAGCTTAACACCGGACAATGAGCAGTTCTTC
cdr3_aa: CASSLTPDNEQFF

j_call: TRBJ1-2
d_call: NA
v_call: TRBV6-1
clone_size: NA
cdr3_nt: TGTGCCAGCAGTGAAGCGCTTGCAGGGAACTATGGCTACACCTTC
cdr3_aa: CASSEALAGNYGYTF

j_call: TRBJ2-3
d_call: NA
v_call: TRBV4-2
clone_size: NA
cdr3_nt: TGTGCCAGCAGCCAAGATCCTTTGGGGCCACTACTGCATTTT
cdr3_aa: CASSQDPLGPLLHF

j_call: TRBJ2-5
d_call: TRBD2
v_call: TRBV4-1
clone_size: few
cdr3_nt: TGCGCCAGCAGTCTTAGCGGGGGGGCTGGGGAGACCCAGTACTTC
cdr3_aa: CASSLSGGAGETQYF

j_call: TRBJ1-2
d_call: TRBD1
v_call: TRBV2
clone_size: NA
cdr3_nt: TGTGCCAGCAGTCCGGGACAGGCAGACTATGGCTACACCTTC
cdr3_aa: CASSPGQADYGYTF